A single sample gave rise to the 29 T cell receptor beta chains below, sequenced in a study of T cells in localized non-small cell lung cancer. This table comes from immunoSEQ multiplex PCR, and its TCRdb copy is limited to in-frame clones, with some not included. This sample has 3,500 to 4,500 clones, with 25% to 35% found just once. This specimen was normal lung tissue next to the tumor, taken before any cancer treatment. These receptors all stem from a woman aged 40 to 75 with stage I lung adenocarcinoma.

This clone appeared a few times. The chain is built from TRBV11-3 and TRBJ1-6; D may be TRBD1 (5 bases). This CDR3 contains 15 residues. Germline CDR1 and CDR2: SGHNT and YENEEA. The germline V and J ends were trimmed by 3 bases and 0 bases, with 6 bases remaining between them. DNA for the CDR3: TGTGCCAGCAGCTTCGGGGGCTCCTATAATTCACCCCTCCACTTT. This sequence encodes CASSFGGSYNSPLHF.

This clone showed up just a few times. The chain is built from TRBV19 and TRBJ2-7; possible D gene TRBD2, 6 bases. The CDR3 loop spans 15 amino acids. Trimming cost V 6 bases and J 3 bases, with 18 bases left between them. The germline V gene has CDR1 LNHDA and CDR2 SQIVND (reference sequence). The CDR3 DNA follows: TGTGCCAGTAGGGGAGGCATCTCGGACGGCTACGAGCAGTACTTC. This codes for CASRGGISDGYEQYF.

The rearrangement joins TRBV19 to TRBJ1-2; no reliable D call. The V gene's germline CDR1 is LNHDA and CDR2 SQIVND (reference sequence). Trimming stripped 3 bases from V and 1 base from J, with 6 bases between. CDR3 length equals 13 residues. The CDR3 reads CASSMIYNYGYTF. The DNA of the CDR3 is TGTGCCAGTAGTATGATTTATAACTATGGCTACACCTTC.

This clone has a handful of counts. The V and J genes are TRBV9 and TRBJ1-4; perhaps TRBD1 as D (5 bases). The CDR3 runs 15 residues. Germline V gene lookup returns CDR1 SGDLS and CDR2 YYNGEE. The V end lost 6 bases, the J end lost 7 bases, and 19 bases lay between the germline ends. CDR3 amino acids: CASTPGGKWSEKLFF. CDR3 DNA: TGTGCCAGCACCCCTGGGGGAAAGTGGAGTGAAAAACTGTTTTTT.

This clone was observed a few times. This chain joins TRBV7-5 and TRBJ1-5; whether TRBD1, the table's D call, matches the DNA was not checked. TRBV7-5 is a listed pseudogene. There are 18 residues in the CDR3. Here the CDR3 DNA reads TGTGCCAGCAGCTCCGGACAGGGCGGTTCCTTTAGCAATCAGCCCCAGCATTTT. As protein: CASSSGQGGSFSNQPQHF.

The CDR3 is CASSRDRGSSSGNTIYF. The CDR3 coding sequence is TGCGCCAGTTCCCGGGACAGGGGGTCGAGCTCTGGAAACACCATATATTTT. V is TRBV5-1 and J is TRBJ1-3, with 11 bases that match TRBD1. The CDR3 consists of 17 residues. J gave up 0 bases and V 8 bases, and 10 bases lay outside the gene matches. Per the germline V gene, CDR1 is SGHRS and CDR2 is YFSETQ.

The chain links TRBV12-2 to TRBJ1-5; no DNA check was done on the table's D call, TRBD1. TRBV12-2 corresponds to a pseudogene. There are 14 residues in the CDR3. CDR3 sequence reads: CAGRQGSRNQPQHF. The DNA of the CDR3 is TGTGCCGGACGACAGGGGAGTAGAAATCAGCCCCAGCATTTT.

This clone has a handful of counts. This chain uses TRBV6-8 with TRBJ1-1; no clear D gene. Germline V gene data show CDR1 as MNHGY and CDR2 as SAAAGT. The CDR3 runs 13 residues. Trimming pared 5 bases from V and 6 bases from J, leaving 13 bases between. CDR3 residues: CASSRPTRPEAFF. The CDR3 DNA sequence: TGTGCCAGCAGTCGACCCACAAGGCCTGAAGCTTTCTTT.

This clone has a handful of counts. The V and J genes are TRBV28 and TRBJ2-5, with no clear D. The CDR3 covers 13 residues. With 5 bases removed from V and 5 bases from J, the gap between germline ends came to 12 bases. Germline CDR1 is MDHEN and CDR2 is SYDVKM. The chain's CDR3 is CASSTPARETQYF. The CDR3 region has the DNA TGTGCCAGCAGTACCCCCGCGAGGGAGACCCAGTACTTC.

This clone was counted between two and nine times. This chain joins TRBV2 and TRBJ2-1, with 9 bases lining up with TRBD1. The junction had 6 bases not matched to a gene; V was cut back by 2 bases and J by 10 bases. CDR1 is SNHLY, CDR2 FYNNEI, per germline. This CDR3 region has 14 residues. CDR3 nucleotides: TGTGCCAGCAGTGAACTGGGACAGGGTGTAGAGCAGTTCTTC. It codes for CASSELGQGVEQFF.

This clone was detected a few times. The CDR3 DNA follows: TGTGCCAGCAGCTCGACTAGCGGGAGTATCGGGGAGCTGTTTTTT. Translating gives CASSSTSGSIGELFF. The J gene is TRBJ2-2, the V gene TRBV11-3; 12 nucleotides agree with TRBD2. The germline V gene encodes CDR1 SGHNT and CDR2 YENEEA. V shed 4 bases and J 7 bases; nucleotides not matched to a gene: 4. This CDR3 is built from 15 residues.

This clone appeared a few times. The chain is built from TRBV11-3 and TRBJ2-1; tentative D call: TRBD2 (5 bases). This CDR3 has 15 residues. The V gene's germline CDR1 is SGHNT and CDR2 YENEEA. V was shortened by 3 bases and J by 3 bases, with 12 bases between the two germline ends. The DNA of the CDR3 is TGTGCCAGCAGCTTTCGGGATTCTCGCTACAATGAGCAGTTCTTC. Its protein product is CASSFRDSRYNEQFF. The whole variable domain, filled in from reference TRBV11-3 and TRBJ2-1, reads EAGVVQSPRYKIIEKKQPVAFWCNPISGHNTLYWYLQNLGQGPELLIRYENEEAVDDSQLPKDRFSAERLKGVDSTLKIQPAELGDSAVYLCASSFRDSRYNEQFFGPGTRLTVL.

This rearrangement joins TRBV11-3 to TRBJ1-4; weak D call: TRBD1 (6 bases). The CDR3 length is 14 residues. V lost 4 bases and J lost 8, with 14 bases in between. Germline assignment: CDR1 SGHNT and CDR2 YENEEA. Written as DNA, the CDR3 is TGTGCCAGCAGCTCTCCTCGGACAGAGGAAAAACTGTTTTTT. Protein sequence: CASSSPRTEEKLFF. Combining the CDR3 with reference TRBV11-3 and TRBJ1-4 gives the whole variable domain EAGVVQSPRYKIIEKKQPVAFWCNPISGHNTLYWYLQNLGQGPELLIRYENEEAVDDSQLPKDRFSAERLKGVDSTLKIQPAELGDSAVYLCASSSPRTEEKLFFGSGTQLSVL.

The chain links TRBV9 to TRBJ2-7, with 7 bases that match TRBD1. CDR3 size: 15 residues. The V and J ends lost 4 bases and 4 bases, in that order; junction bases with no gene match: 11. Per the germline V gene, CDR1 is SGDLS and CDR2 is YYNGEE. The CDR3 nucleotides are TGTGCCAGCAGCCCCCAGGGGGTACTCCTATACGAGCAGTACTTC. This encodes CASSPQGVLLYEQYF.

The V call is TRBV5-1, the J call TRBJ1-4; maybe TRBD1 (5 bases). CDR1 is SGHRS, CDR2 YFSETQ, per germline. CDR3 length: 15 residues. Trimming took off 4 bases at V and 4 bases at J, with 14 bases between the two ends. This chain's CDR3 is CASSRLGADNEKLFF. The CDR3 nucleotides read TGCGCCAGCAGCCGCCTTGGGGCCGATAATGAAAAACTGTTTTTT.

V and J are TRBV18 and TRBJ1-2, with 8 bases lining up with TRBD1. CDR1 is KGHSH, CDR2 LQKENI, per germline. Trimming at V came to 5 bases and at J to 3 bases, leaving 2 bases not matched to a gene. This CDR3 is built from 13 residues. The CDR3 bases are TGTGCCAGCTCAACAGGGGGTGACTATGGCTACACCTTC. Protein product: CASSTGGDYGYTF.

This clone was seen once. This chain joins TRBV18 and TRBJ2-1, with D uncertain. The V gene's germline CDR1 is KGHSH and CDR2 LQKENI. V was pared by 0 bases and J by 7 bases, with 10 bases between. CDR3 length equals 14 residues. Here the CDR3 DNA reads TGTGCCAGCTCACCACCTATTAACTCGAATGAGCAGTTCTTC. It encodes CASSPPINSNEQFF.

This clone was observed a few times. This rearrangement joins TRBV6-1 to TRBJ2-1; D perhaps matches TRBD2 (6 bases). CDR1 MNHNS and CDR2 SASEGT come from the germline V gene. This CDR3 has 15 residues. Trimming cost V 0 bases and J 8 bases, with 14 bases left between them. In DNA form, the CDR3 reads TGTGCCAGCAGTGAAGCCGCGGGGATATCGGATGAGCAGTTCTTC. Translated, it gives CASSEAAGISDEQFF.

The sample holds one count of this clone. The rearrangement joins TRBV19 to TRBJ1-2; perhaps TRBD1 as D (5 bases). The V end was cut by 3 bases, the J end by 2 bases, with 10 bases between. This CDR3 has 14 amino acids. The germline V gene has CDR1 LNHDA and CDR2 SQIVND (reference sequence). CDR3: CASSMGGRNYGYTF. CDR3 DNA sequence: TGTGCCAGTAGTATGGGGGGACGGAACTATGGCTACACCTTC.

The V gene is TRBV9, the J gene TRBJ2-1; D call uncertain. This CDR3 has 12 residues. With 4 bases removed from V and 5 bases from J, the gap between germline ends came to 7 bases. Germline V gene lookup returns CDR1 SGDLS and CDR2 YYNGEE. In nucleotides, the CDR3 is TGTGCCAGCAGCCCCCTGGACAATGAGCAGTTCTTC. It encodes CASSPLDNEQFF.

This rearrangement joins TRBV18 to TRBJ1-1; 8 bases are shared with TRBD1. The germline gives CDR1 KGHSH, CDR2 LQKENI. The CDR3 totals 15 residues. The V segment lost 6 bases and the J segment 4 bases; nucleotides outside the gene matches: 10. The CDR3 sequence: CASSQNRGKSTEAFF. CDR3 DNA sequence: TGTGCCAGCTCCCAAAACAGGGGGAAAAGCACTGAAGCTTTCTTT.

The V and J genes are TRBV19 and TRBJ2-2; 11 bases map to TRBD2. Germline CDR1 reads LNHDA; CDR2 reads SQIVND (reference sequence). This CDR3 region has 16 residues. The V segment lost 4 bases and the J segment 7 bases; nucleotides outside the gene matches: 8. CDR3 in DNA: TGTGCCAGTAGTACGAGTAGCGGGAGGGCCTTCGGGGAGCTGTTTTTT. This codes for CASSTSSGRAFGELFF.

This clone is classed as medium-sized. CDR3 coding DNA: TGTGCCAGCAGCGTCCCAGGGCACACTGAAGCTTTCTTT. Protein product: CASSVPGHTEAFF. The rearrangement joins TRBV9 to TRBJ1-1; the D gene is possibly TRBD1 (5 bases). The V gene's germline CDR1 is SGDLS and CDR2 YYNGEE. The ends were cut back, 2 bases at V and 3 bases at J, with 8 bases in the middle. The CDR3 contains 13 residues. The variable domain in full, with the rest retrieved from reference TRBV9 and TRBJ1-1, is DSGVTQTPKHLITATGQRVTLRCSPRSGDLSVYWYQQSLDQGLQFLIQYYNGEERAKGNILERFSAQQFPDLHSELNLSSLELGDSALYFCASSVPGHTEAFFGQGTRLTVV.

In this sample, this clone turned up a few times. The chain links TRBV6-8 to TRBJ2-3; D might be TRBD1 (6 bases). CDR3 length equals 13 residues. The germline V gene encodes CDR1 MNHGY and CDR2 SAAAGT. Trimming stripped 11 bases from V and 2 bases from J, with 14 bases between. CDR3 residues: CAVFSGATDTQYF. CDR3 DNA sequence: TGTGCCGTCTTCTCAGGGGCCACAGATACGCAGTATTTT.

This rearrangement joins TRBV30 to TRBJ1-3; 10 bases agree with TRBD1. Germline V gene lookup returns CDR1 GTSNPN and CDR2 SVGIG (reference sequence). CDR3 length equals 16 residues. V shed 3 bases and J 2 bases; nucleotides not matched to a gene: 7. CDR3 in amino acids: CAWSSRQGATGNTIYF. CDR3 nucleotide sequence: TGTGCCTGGAGCTCGCGACAGGGGGCCACTGGAAACACCATATATTTT.

The rearrangement uses TRBV28 and TRBJ2-3; D unclear. The V end lost 4 bases, the J end lost 1 base, and 6 bases lay between the germline ends. Germline loops: CDR1 MDHEN, CDR2 SYDVKM. The CDR3 runs to 13 residues. CDR3 region: CASSSGRTDTQYF. The CDR3 DNA follows: TGTGCCAGCAGTTCTGGTCGCACAGATACGCAGTATTTT. The full variable domain, its missing parts supplied by reference TRBV28 and TRBJ2-3, is DVKVTQSSRYLVKRTGEKVFLECVQDMDHENMFWYRQDPGLGLRLIYFSYDVKMKEKGDIPEGYSVSREKKERFSLILESASTNQTSMYLCASSSGRTDTQYFGPGTRLTVL.

The J gene is TRBJ1-3, the V gene TRBV5-1, with D possibly TRBD1 on 5 matching bases. This CDR3 has 17 residues. Germline V gives CDR1 SGHRS, CDR2 YFSETQ. V was cut by 0 bases and J by 3 bases, with 16 bases left in between. The CDR3, as DNA: TGCGCCAGCAGCTTGGAGGGGAGTTCAATCGGTGGAAACACCATATATTTT. Amino acids: CASSLEGSSIGGNTIYF.

J is TRBJ1-1 and V is TRBV29-1; maybe TRBD1 (5 bases). Trimming took off 7 bases at V and 6 bases at J, with 21 bases between the two ends. The CDR3 sequence is 14 residues long. Germline V CDR1 and CDR2: SQVTM, ANQGSEA. The CDR3 is CSAMGGQGIAEAFF. The CDR3 DNA reads TGCAGCGCCATGGGAGGGCAGGGAATAGCTGAAGCTTTCTTT.

This clone is termed medium-sized. The chain links TRBV11-3 to TRBJ2-1; TRBD2 matches at 12 bases. V lost 2 bases to trimming and J lost 5 bases; unmatched junction nucleotides: 10. CDR1 is SGHNT, CDR2 YENEEA, per germline. This CDR3 spans 18 amino acids. CDR3 nucleotides: TGTGCCAGCAGCTTAATCGCGGCTAGCGGGGGGGATGACAATGAGCAGTTCTTC. Translating it yields CASSLIAASGGDDNEQFF. Drawing the rest from reference TRBV11-3 and TRBJ2-1, the complete variable domain is EAGVVQSPRYKIIEKKQPVAFWCNPISGHNTLYWYLQNLGQGPELLIRYENEEAVDDSQLPKDRFSAERLKGVDSTLKIQPAELGDSAVYLCASSLIAASGGDDNEQFFGPGTRLTVL.